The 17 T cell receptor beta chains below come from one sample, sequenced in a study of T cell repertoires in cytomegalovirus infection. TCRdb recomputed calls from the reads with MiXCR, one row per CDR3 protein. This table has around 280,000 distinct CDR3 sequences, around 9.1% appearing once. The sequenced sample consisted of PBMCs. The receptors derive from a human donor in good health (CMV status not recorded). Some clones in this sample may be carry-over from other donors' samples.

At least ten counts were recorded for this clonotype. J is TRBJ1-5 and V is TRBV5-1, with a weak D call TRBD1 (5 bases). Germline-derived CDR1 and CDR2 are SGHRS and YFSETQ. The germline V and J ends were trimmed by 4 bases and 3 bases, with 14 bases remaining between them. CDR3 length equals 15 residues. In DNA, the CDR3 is TGCGCCAGCAGCCTCGGGCAGGGCCTCAATCAGCCCCAGCATTTT. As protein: CASSLGQGLNQPQHF.

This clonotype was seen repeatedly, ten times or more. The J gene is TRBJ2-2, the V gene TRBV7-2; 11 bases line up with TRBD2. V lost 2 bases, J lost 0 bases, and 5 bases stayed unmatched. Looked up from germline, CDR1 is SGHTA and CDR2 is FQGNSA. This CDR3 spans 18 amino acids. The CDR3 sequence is CASSLKGSGGANTGELFF. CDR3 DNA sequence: TGTGCCAGCAGCTTAAAGGGTAGCGGGGGGGCGAACACCGGGGAGCTGTTTTTT. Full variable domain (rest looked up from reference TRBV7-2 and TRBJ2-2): GAGVSQSPSNKVTEKGKDVELRCDPISGHTALYWYRQSLGQGLEFLIYFQGNSAPDKSGLPSDRFSAERTGGSVSTLTIQRTQQEDSAVYLCASSLKGSGGANTGELFFGEGSRLTVL.

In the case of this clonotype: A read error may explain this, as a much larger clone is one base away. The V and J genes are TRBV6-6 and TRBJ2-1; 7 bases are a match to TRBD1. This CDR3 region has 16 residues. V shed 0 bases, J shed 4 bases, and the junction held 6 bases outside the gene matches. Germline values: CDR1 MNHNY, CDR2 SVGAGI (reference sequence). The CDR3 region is CASSYSGLRGYNEQFF. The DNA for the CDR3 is TGTGCCAGCAGTTACTCGGGTCTCAGGGGGTACAATGAGCAGTTCTTC.

The CDR3 DNA reads TGTGCCAGCAGCTCCCGACTAAGCGGGGGGGCGGGTGAGCAGTTCTTC. It translates to CASSSRLSGGAGEQFF. J is TRBJ2-1 and V is TRBV7-9; 10 bases fit TRBD2. V shed 4 bases and J 9 bases; nucleotides not matched to a gene: 12. CDR3 size: 16 residues. From germline, CDR1 is SEHNR and CDR2 FQNEAQ (reference sequence).

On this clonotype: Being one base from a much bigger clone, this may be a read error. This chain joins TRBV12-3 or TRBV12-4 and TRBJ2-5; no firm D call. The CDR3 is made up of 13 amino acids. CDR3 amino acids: CASRPLGIEIQYF. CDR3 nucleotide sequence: TGTGCCAGCAGGCCTCTCGGTATAGAGATCCAGTACTTC.

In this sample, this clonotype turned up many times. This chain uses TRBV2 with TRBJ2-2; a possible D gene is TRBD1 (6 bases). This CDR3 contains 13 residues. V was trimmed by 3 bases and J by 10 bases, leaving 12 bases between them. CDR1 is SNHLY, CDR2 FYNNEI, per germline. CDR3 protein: CASSDNRAEELFF. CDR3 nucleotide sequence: TGTGCCAGCAGTGACAACAGGGCAGAGGAGCTGTTTTTT.

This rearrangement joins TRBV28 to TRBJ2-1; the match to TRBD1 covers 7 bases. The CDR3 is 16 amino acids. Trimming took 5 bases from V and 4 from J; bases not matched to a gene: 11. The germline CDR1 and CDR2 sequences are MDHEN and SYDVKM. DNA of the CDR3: TGTGCCAGCAGTCCTGTCACAGGGGCTTCATACAATGAGCAGTTCTTC. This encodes CASSPVTGASYNEQFF. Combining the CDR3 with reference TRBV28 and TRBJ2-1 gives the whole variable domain DVKVTQSSRYLVKRTGEKVFLECVQDMDHENMFWYRQDPGLGLRLIYFSYDVKMKEKGDIPEGYSVSREKKERFSLILESASTNQTSMYLCASSPVTGASYNEQFFGPGTRLTVL.

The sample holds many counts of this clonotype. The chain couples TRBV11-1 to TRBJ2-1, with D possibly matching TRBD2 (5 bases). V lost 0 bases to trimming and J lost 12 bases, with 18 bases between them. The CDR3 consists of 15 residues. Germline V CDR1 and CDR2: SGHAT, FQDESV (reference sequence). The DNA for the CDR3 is TGTGCCAGCAGCTTAGCGGACGCGAGGGATTTCGGGCAGTTCTTC. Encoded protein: CASSLADARDFGQFF.

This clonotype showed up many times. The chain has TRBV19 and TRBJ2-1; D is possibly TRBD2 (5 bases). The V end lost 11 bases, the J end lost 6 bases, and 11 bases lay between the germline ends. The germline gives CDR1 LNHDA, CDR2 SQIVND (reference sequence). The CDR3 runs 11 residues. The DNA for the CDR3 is TGTGCCGCAGGTGAGGGCAATGAGCAGTTCTTC. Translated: CAAGEGNEQFF.

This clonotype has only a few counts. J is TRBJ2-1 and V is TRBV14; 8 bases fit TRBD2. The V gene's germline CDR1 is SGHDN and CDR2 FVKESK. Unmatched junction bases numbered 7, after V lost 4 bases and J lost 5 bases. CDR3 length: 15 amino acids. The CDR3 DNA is TGTGCCAGCAGCCTCCTCAGCGGGGGCCACAATGAGCAGTTCTTC. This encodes CASSLLSGGHNEQFF.

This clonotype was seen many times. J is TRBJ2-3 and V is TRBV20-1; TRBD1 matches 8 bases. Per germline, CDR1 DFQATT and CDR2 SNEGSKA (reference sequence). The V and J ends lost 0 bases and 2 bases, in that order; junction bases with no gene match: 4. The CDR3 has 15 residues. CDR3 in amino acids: CSAREARGHTDTQYF. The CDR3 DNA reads TGCAGTGCTAGAGAGGCCAGGGGGCACACAGATACGCAGTATTTT.

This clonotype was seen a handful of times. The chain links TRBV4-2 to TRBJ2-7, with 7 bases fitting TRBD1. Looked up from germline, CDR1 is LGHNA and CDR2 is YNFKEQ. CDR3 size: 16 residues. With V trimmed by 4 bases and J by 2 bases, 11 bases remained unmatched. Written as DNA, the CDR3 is TGTGCCAGCAGCCCCGTGATCCCGGGGACAGCCTACGAGCAGTACGTC. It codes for CASSPVIPGTAYEQYV.

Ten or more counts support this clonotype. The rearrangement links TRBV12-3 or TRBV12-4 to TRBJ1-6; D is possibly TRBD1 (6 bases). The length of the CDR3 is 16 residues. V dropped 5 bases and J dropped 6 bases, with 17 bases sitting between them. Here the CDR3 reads CASSTEGDPFNSPLHF. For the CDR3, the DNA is TGTGCCAGCAGTACTGAGGGGGACCCCTTTAATTCACCCCTCCACTTT.

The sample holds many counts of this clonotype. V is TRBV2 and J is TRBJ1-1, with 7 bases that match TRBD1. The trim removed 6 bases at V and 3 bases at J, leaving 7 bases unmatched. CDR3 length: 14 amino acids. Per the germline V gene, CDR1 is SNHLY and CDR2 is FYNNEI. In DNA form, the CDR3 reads TGTGCCAGCAGCTCCAAGGGGGCGGACACTGAAGCTTTCTTT. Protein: CASSSKGADTEAFF.

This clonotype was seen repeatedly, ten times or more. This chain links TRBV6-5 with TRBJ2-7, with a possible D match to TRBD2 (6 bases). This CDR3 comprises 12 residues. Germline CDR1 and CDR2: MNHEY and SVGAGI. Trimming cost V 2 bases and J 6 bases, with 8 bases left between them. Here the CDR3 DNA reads TGTGCCAGCAGTTACGGGGGGTCCGAGCAGTACTTC. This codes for CASSYGGSEQYF.

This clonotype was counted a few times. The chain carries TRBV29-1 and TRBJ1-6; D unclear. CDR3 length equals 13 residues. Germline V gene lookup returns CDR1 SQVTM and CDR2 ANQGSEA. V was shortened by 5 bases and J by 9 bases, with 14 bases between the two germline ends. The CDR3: CSVRRDFSSPLHF. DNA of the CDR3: TGCAGCGTTAGACGTGATTTTTCTTCACCCCTCCACTTT.

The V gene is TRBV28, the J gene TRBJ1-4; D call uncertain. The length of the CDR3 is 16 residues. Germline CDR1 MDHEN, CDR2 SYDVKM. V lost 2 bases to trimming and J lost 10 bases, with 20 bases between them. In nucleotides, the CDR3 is TGTGCCAGCAGTTTAACCCCTGGACGGCGAGGTGTAAAACTGTTTTTT. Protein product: CASSLTPGRRGVKLFF.